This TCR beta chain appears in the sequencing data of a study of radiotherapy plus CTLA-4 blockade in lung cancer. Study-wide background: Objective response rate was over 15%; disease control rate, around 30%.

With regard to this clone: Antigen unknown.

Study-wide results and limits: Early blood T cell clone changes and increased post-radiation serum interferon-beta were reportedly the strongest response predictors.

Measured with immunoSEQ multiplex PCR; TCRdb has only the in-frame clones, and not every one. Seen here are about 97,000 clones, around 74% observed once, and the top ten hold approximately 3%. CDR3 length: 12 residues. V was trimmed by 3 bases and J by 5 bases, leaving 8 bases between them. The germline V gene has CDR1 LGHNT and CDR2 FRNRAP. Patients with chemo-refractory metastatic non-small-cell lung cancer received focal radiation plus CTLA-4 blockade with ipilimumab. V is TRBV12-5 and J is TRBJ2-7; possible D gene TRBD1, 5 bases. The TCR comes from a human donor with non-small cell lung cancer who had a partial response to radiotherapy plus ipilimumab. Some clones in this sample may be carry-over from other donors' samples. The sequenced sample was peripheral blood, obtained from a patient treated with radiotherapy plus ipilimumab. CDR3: CASGLGVDEQYF. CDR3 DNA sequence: TGTGCTAGTGGTTTAGGGGTGGACGAGCAGTACTTC. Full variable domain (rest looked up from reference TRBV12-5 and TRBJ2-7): DARVTQTPRHKVTEMGQEVTMRCQPILGHNTVFWYRQTMMQGLELLAYFRNRAPLDDSGMPKDRFSAEMPDATLATLKIQPSEPRDSAVYFCASGLGVDEQYFGPGTRLTVT.